The 27 T cell receptor beta chains below all came from one sample that was sequenced in a study of cytomegalovirus exposure and HLA in healthy donors. The study ran its PCR with 60 Vbeta and 13 Jbeta primers. Repertoires were generated with immunoSEQ multiplex PCR, while TCRdb's copy carries only in-frame clones and drops some. The sample holds approximately 110,000 clones, 83% seen once. Sequencing input: PBMCs. These TCRs come from a man younger than 30 in good health and CMV-seronegative.

This chain connects TRBV28 to TRBJ2-7; D perhaps matches TRBD2 (5 bases). V was cut by 2 bases and J by 6 bases, with 11 bases left in between. CDR3 length: 13 residues. CDR1 is MDHEN and CDR2 is SYDVKM in the germline V gene. CDR3 loop: CASSLTGRGEQYF. CDR3 DNA: TGTGCCAGCAGTTTAACGGGCCGGGGCGAGCAGTACTTC.

This clone came up a few times. The chain combines TRBV9 with TRBJ1-2, with 8 nucleotides matching TRBD1. This CDR3 contains 13 residues. After removal of 3 bases from V and 4 bases from J, the junction contained 2 bases not matched to a gene. Germline V gene data show CDR1 as SGDLS and CDR2 as YYNGEE. Written as DNA, the CDR3 is TGTGCCAGCAGCGAAACAGGGGGCTATGGCTACACCTTC. It is translated as CASSETGGYGYTF.

This chain links TRBV29-1 with TRBJ2-4; D is ambiguous. The CDR3 is 13 amino acids. CDR1 is SQVTM, CDR2 ANQGSEA, per germline. The germline V and J ends were trimmed by 3 bases and 1 base, with 7 bases remaining between them. The chain's CDR3 is CSVDLGAKNIQYF. In DNA form, the CDR3 reads TGCAGCGTTGATCTGGGCGCCAAAAACATTCAGTACTTC.

This clone was found once. This chain links TRBV6-4 with TRBJ2-2; 7 positions agree with TRBD1. V gave up 9 bases and J gave up 2 bases; unmatched junction bases: 6. There are 14 residues in the CDR3. Germline V CDR1 and CDR2: MRHNA, SNTAGT. CDR3 sequence reads: CASQGDSNTGELFF. The CDR3, as DNA: TGTGCCAGTCAGGGGGACAGTAACACCGGGGAGCTGTTTTTT.

This clone was seen repeatedly, ten times or more. The V gene is TRBV6-1, the J gene TRBJ1-3, with 7 bases identical to TRBD1. Germline lookup yields CDR1 MNHNS and CDR2 SASEGT. The junction had 9 bases not matched to a gene; V was cut back by 4 bases and J by 0 bases. This CDR3 region has 17 residues. CDR3 bases: TGTGCCAGCAGTGCTTTTTCGGGACAGCTCTCTGGAAACACCATATATTTT. It encodes CASSAFSGQLSGNTIYF.

The genes are TRBV10-2 and TRBJ2-1, with 11 nucleotides matching TRBD1. V gave up 6 bases and J gave up 6 bases; unmatched junction bases: 1. This CDR3 contains 13 residues. Germline loops: CDR1 WSHSY, CDR2 SAAADI. CDR3 sequence (DNA): TGCGCCAGCAGCGGGACAGGGGGCAATGAGCAGTTCTTC. Amino acid sequence: CASSGTGGNEQFF.

The genes are TRBV28 and TRBJ2-2; TRBD2 aligns across 9 bases. The CDR3 spans 14 residues. Germline V gene sequence: CDR1 MDHEN, CDR2 SYDVKM. J was trimmed by 9 bases and V by 3 bases; bases with no gene match: 5. The CDR3 loop is CASSLSAGGRELFF. CDR3 in DNA: TGTGCCAGCAGTTTGTCAGCGGGAGGCCGGGAGCTGTTTTTT. Complete variable domain (other parts from reference TRBV28 and TRBJ2-2): DVKVTQSSRYLVKRTGEKVFLECVQDMDHENMFWYRQDPGLGLRLIYFSYDVKMKEKGDIPEGYSVSREKKERFSLILESASTNQTSMYLCASSLSAGGRELFFGEGSRLTVL.

The chain combines TRBV2 with TRBJ2-5; TRBD1 aligns across 8 bases. V dropped 2 bases and J dropped 4; count of bases not matched to a gene: 0. Germline V gene lookup returns CDR1 SNHLY and CDR2 FYNNEI. The CDR3 is made up of 13 amino acids. The CDR3 DNA follows: TGTGCCAGCAGTGAACAGGGGGCAGAGACCCAGTACTTC. It translates to CASSEQGAETQYF. Complete variable domain (other parts from reference TRBV2 and TRBJ2-5): EPEVTQTPSHQVTQMGQEVILRCVPISNHLYFYWYRQILGQKVEFLVSFYNNEISEKSEIFDDQFSVERPDGSNFTLKIRSTKLEDSAMYFCASSEQGAETQYFGPGTRLLVL.

V gene TRBV6-1 combines with J gene TRBJ1-2; a weak D match, TRBD1 (6 bases). The CDR3 is made up of 14 amino acids. CDR1 and CDR2 (germline): MNHNS, SASEGT. Trimming left V 7 bases short and J 1 base short, with 13 bases between. As DNA, the CDR3 is TGTGCCAGCAACCGGGGGGGCAATAACTATGGCTACACCTTC. Translating gives CASNRGGNNYGYTF.

In this sample, this clone turned up once. The chain has TRBV5-6 and TRBJ2-1; no definite D call. The V and J ends lost 3 bases and 8 bases respectively, with 12 bases between them. The CDR3 has 13 amino acids. CDR1 and CDR2 (germline): SGHDT, YYEEEE. CDR3 DNA sequence: TGTGCCAGCAGCTCCGACATTGACCATGAGCAGTTCTTC. Protein sequence: CASSSDIDHEQFF. The full variable domain, its missing parts supplied by reference TRBV5-6 and TRBJ2-1, is DAGVTQSPTHLIKTRGQQVTLRCSPKSGHDTVSWYQQALGQGPQFIFQYYEEEERQRGNFPDRFSGHQFPNYSSELNVNALLLGDSALYLCASSSDIDHEQFFGPGTRLTVL.

J is TRBJ2-7 and V is TRBV30, with 15 bases identical to TRBD2. Germline V CDR1 and CDR2: GTSNPN, SVGIG (reference sequence). This CDR3 is built from 18 residues. Trimming removed 2 bases from V and 5 bases from J; junction bases left unmatched: 13. The CDR3 coding sequence is TGTGCCTGGAGTATCCCGGGACTAGCGGGAGGACCGTCTAACGAGCAGTACTTC. Amino acid sequence: CAWSIPGLAGGPSNEQYF.

The chain employs TRBV6-6 and TRBJ1-6, with 8 bases matching TRBD1. Trimming took 2 bases from V and 10 from J; bases not matched to a gene: 7. CDR3 length: 15 amino acids. Germline CDR1 reads MNHNY; CDR2 reads SVGAGI (reference sequence). CDR3 nucleotide sequence: TGTGCCAGCAGTTACGGATCAGGGGGCGAATCACCCCTCCACTTT. It translates to CASSYGSGGESPLHF.

The chain employs TRBV9 and TRBJ2-1, with 12 nucleotides matching TRBD1. The germline V gene has CDR1 SGDLS and CDR2 YYNGEE. This CDR3 region has 15 residues. Unmatched junction bases numbered 6, after V lost 2 bases and J lost 9 bases. Here the CDR3 reads CASSVTGTGGLEQFF. The CDR3 DNA reads as TGTGCCAGCAGCGTGACCGGGACAGGGGGCCTTGAGCAGTTCTTC.

This chain connects TRBV9 to TRBJ2-3, with 15 bases fitting TRBD2. The germline gives CDR1 SGDLS, CDR2 YYNGEE. The ends lost 3 bases at V and 1 base at J; junction bases unmatched: 9. CDR3 size: 19 residues. CDR3 DNA: TGTGCCAGCAGCGGCGGACTAGCGGGAGGGAGGGGCGGCACAGATACGCAGTATTTT. Its translation is CASSGGLAGGRGGTDTQYF. The full variable domain, in which reference TRBV9 and TRBJ2-3 provide the parts outside the CDR3, is DSGVTQTPKHLITATGQRVTLRCSPRSGDLSVYWYQQSLDQGLQFLIQYYNGEERAKGNILERFSAQQFPDLHSELNLSSLELGDSALYFCASSGGLAGGRGGTDTQYFGPGTRLTVL.

The chain combines TRBV19 with TRBJ1-1; TRBD1 might be the D (5 bases). The V gene lost 3 bases and the J gene lost 1 base, with 12 bases spanning the gap. CDR1 and CDR2 (germline): LNHDA, SQIVND (reference sequence). The CDR3 totals 15 residues. This chain's CDR3 is CASSIPVTGNTEAFF. In nucleotides, the CDR3 is TGTGCCAGTAGTATTCCCGTTACAGGGAACACTGAAGCTTTCTTT.

This rearrangement joins TRBV18 to TRBJ1-5, with a possible D match to TRBD1 (5 bases). V lost 4 bases, J lost 1 base, and 14 bases lay in between. The CDR3 length is 16 residues. The germline V gene has CDR1 KGHSH and CDR2 LQKENI. The CDR3: CASSQAGGGSNQPQHF. Here the CDR3 DNA reads TGTGCCAGCTCACAAGCCGGGGGGGGGAGCAATCAGCCCCAGCATTTT.

The rearrangement uses TRBV5-1 and TRBJ2-1, with TRBD2 matching 11 bases. The CDR3 has 15 residues. The germline gives CDR1 SGHRS, CDR2 YFSETQ. V lost 4 bases and J lost 3; bases outside the gene matches: 3. CDR3: CASSDTSGSYNEQFF. The DNA of the CDR3 is TGCGCCAGCAGCGATACTAGCGGGAGCTACAATGAGCAGTTCTTC.

The CDR3 region is CASSPWLRGSYEQYF. CDR3 nucleotides: TGTGCCAGCAGCCCTTGGTTAAGGGGCTCCTACGAGCAGTACTTC. The gene calls are TRBV7-9 and TRBJ2-7; tentatively, D is TRBD1 (5 bases). Germline CDR1 reads SEHNR; CDR2 reads FQNEAQ (reference sequence). V lost 5 bases and J lost 0, with 14 bases in between. The CDR3 loop spans 15 amino acids.

This chain links TRBV4-3 with TRBJ2-3; tentative D call: TRBD2 (5 bases). The CDR3 runs to 15 residues. The germline V gene has CDR1 LGHNA and CDR2 YSLEER. V dropped 0 bases and J dropped 1 base, with 8 bases sitting between them. CDR3: CASSQDTSGTDTQYF. CDR3 in DNA: TGCGCCAGCAGCCAAGATACTAGTGGCACAGATACGCAGTATTTT.

This CDR3 is CASKDDRVSNQPQHF. In DNA, the CDR3 is TGTGCCAGTAAAGATGACAGGGTTAGCAATCAGCCCCAGCATTTT. The chain employs TRBV19 and TRBJ1-5; 7 nucleotides align to TRBD1. In germline, CDR1 is LNHDA, CDR2 SQIVND (reference sequence). V gave up 7 bases and J gave up 0 bases; unmatched junction bases: 6. This CDR3 is 15 amino acids long.

V gene TRBV28 combines with J gene TRBJ2-7; possible D gene TRBD1, 7 bases. The V end was cut by 4 bases, the J end by 5 bases, with 21 bases between. This CDR3 is built from 16 residues. CDR1 and CDR2 from the germline V gene are MDHEN and SYDVKM. The CDR3 loop is CASSSPAGGPIHEQYF. CDR3 DNA: TGTGCCAGCAGTTCCCCCGCAGGGGGGCCTATCCACGAGCAGTACTTC. Based on the CDR3 plus reference TRBV28 and TRBJ2-7, the full variable domain is DVKVTQSSRYLVKRTGEKVFLECVQDMDHENMFWYRQDPGLGLRLIYFSYDVKMKEKGDIPEGYSVSREKKERFSLILESASTNQTSMYLCASSSPAGGPIHEQYFGPGTRLTVT.

For this clone: A junction end diverges from the germline sequence, so it may reflect a read error. The V call is TRBV5-4, the J call TRBJ1-1, with D tentatively TRBD1 (6 bases). Germline V gene data show CDR1 as SGHNT and CDR2 as YYREEE (reference sequence). The CDR3 is 18 amino acids. CDR3 sequence: CASSQEEGRGLVNTEAFF. CDR3 nucleotides: TGCGCCAGCAGCCAAGAGGAAGGCAGGGGTCTTGTGAACACTGAAGCTTTCTTT.

V is TRBV5-1 and J is TRBJ2-5; maybe TRBD2 (5 bases). The V end was cut by 2 bases, the J end by 5 bases, with 16 bases between. The CDR3 has 15 residues. Germline CDR1 is SGHRS and CDR2 is YFSETQ. The CDR3 sequence: CASSFREGTGETQYF. The CDR3 DNA is TGCGCCAGCAGCTTCAGAGAGGGCACGGGGGAGACCCAGTACTTC.

This chain uses TRBV19 with TRBJ2-1, with 11 positions matching TRBD2. This CDR3 has 18 amino acids. With V trimmed by 6 bases and J by 4 bases, 14 bases remained unmatched. CDR1 is LNHDA and CDR2 is SQIVND in the germline V gene (reference sequence). CDR3 nucleotide sequence: TGTGCCAGTAGCCCGGGCACCTTTAGCGGGAGGGCATACAATGAGCAGTTCTTC. It translates to CASSPGTFSGRAYNEQFF.

The CDR3 loop reads CATSRWGLAENTDTQYF. CDR3 sequence (DNA): TGTGCCACCAGCAGATGGGGACTAGCGGAGAACACAGATACGCAGTATTTT. V is TRBV15 and J is TRBJ2-3; TRBD2 agrees at 11 bases. This CDR3 is 17 amino acids long. V shed 2 bases and J 2 bases; nucleotides not matched to a gene: 6. The germline V gene has CDR1 LNHNV and CDR2 YYDKDF (reference sequence).

The V call is TRBV7-7, the J call TRBJ2-7, with a possible D match to TRBD1 (6 bases). The germline V gene encodes CDR1 SSHAT and CDR2 FNYEAQ (reference sequence). The CDR3 contains 14 residues. V shed 5 bases and J shed 5 bases, with 16 bases lying between them. CDR3 in amino acids: CASSTQQGSDEQYF. The CDR3 region has the DNA TGTGCCAGCAGCACCCAACAGGGATCGGACGAGCAGTACTTC.

The V call is TRBV19, the J call TRBJ2-1, with D uncertain. The CDR3 runs to 17 residues. V lost 2 bases to trimming and J lost 0 bases, with 14 bases between them. Germline lookup yields CDR1 LNHDA and CDR2 SQIVND (reference sequence). The CDR3 region is CASSIQSGRPSYNEQFF. DNA for the CDR3: TGTGCCAGTAGTATACAGTCAGGTAGACCCTCCTACAATGAGCAGTTCTTC.